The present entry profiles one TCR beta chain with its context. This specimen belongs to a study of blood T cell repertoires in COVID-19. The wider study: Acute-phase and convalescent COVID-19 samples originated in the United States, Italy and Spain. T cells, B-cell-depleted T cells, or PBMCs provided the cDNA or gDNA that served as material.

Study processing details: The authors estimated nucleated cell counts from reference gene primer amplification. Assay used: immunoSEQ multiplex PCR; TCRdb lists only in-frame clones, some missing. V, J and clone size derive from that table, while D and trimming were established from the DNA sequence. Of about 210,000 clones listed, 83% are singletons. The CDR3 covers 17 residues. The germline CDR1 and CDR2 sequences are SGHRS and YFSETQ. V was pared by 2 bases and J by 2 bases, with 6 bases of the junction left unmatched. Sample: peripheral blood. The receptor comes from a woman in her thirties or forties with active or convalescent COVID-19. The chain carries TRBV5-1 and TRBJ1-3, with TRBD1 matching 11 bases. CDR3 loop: CASSFRGQGAAGNTIYF. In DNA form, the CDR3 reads TGCGCCAGCAGCTTCCGTGGACAGGGGGCAGCTGGAAACACCATATATTTT.